Each of the 2 T cell receptor beta chains below was sequenced from the same sample in a study of spatial heterogeneity in lung cancer. Using its own MiXCR run on the 5' RACE reads, TCRdb lists one record per CDR3 protein. The table lists approximately 25,000 distinct CDR3 sequences, under 8% of them singletons, with approximately 15% in the top ten. Time point reported: sample taken at primary tumor resection. Sequencing was performed on whole RNA extracted from tumor and nontumor lung tissue, or from frozen PBMC, and the material was left unsorted. Sequencing used PBMCs, obtained at surgery. The receptor set was obtained from a male donor with early-stage non-small cell lung cancer.

In its sample, this clonotype is medium-sized. The chain has TRBV10-3 and TRBJ1-3; D not certain. V was cut by 6 bases and J by 0 bases, with 6 bases left in between. This CDR3 comprises 13 residues. Germline V gives CDR1 ENHRY, CDR2 SYGVKD. The CDR3: CAIRVLSGNTIYF. The DNA of the CDR3 is TGTGCCATCAGAGTACTCTCTGGAAACACCATATATTTT.

This clonotype showed up many times. The V call is TRBV5-1, the J call TRBJ2-5; 7 bases map to TRBD1. With 1 base clipped from V and 5 bases from J, the junction kept 5 bases outside the gene matches. The V gene's germline CDR1 is SGHRS and CDR2 YFSETQ. The CDR3 loop spans 14 amino acids. The CDR3, as DNA: TGCGCCAGCAGCTTGTACAGGGGTGCGGAGACCCAGTACTTC. As protein: CASSLYRGAETQYF.